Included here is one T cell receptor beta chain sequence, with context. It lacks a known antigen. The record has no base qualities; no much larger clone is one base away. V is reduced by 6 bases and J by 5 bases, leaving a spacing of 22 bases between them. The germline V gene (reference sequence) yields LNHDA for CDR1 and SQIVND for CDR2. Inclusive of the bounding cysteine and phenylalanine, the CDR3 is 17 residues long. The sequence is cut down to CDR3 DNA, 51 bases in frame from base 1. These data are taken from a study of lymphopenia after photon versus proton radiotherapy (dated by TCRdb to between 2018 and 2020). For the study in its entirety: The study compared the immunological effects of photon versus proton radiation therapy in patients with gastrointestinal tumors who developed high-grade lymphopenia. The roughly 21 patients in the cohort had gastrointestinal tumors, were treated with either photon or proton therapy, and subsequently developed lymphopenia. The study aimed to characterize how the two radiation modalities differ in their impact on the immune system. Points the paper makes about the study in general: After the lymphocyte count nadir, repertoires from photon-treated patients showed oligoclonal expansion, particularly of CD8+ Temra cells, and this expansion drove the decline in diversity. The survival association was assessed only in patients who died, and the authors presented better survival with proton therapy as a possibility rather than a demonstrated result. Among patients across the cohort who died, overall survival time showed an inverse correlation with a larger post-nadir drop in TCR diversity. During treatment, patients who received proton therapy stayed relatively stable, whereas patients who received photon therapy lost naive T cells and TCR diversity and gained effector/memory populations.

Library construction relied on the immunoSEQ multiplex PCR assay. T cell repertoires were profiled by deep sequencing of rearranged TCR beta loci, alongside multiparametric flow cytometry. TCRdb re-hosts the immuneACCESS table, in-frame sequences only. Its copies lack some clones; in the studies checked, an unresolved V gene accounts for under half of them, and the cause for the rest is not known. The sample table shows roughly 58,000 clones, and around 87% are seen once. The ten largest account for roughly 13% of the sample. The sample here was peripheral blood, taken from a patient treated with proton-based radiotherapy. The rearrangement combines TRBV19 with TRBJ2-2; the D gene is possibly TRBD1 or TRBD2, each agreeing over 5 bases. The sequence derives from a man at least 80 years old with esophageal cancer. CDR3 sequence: CASRGARGQGETGELFF. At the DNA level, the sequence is TGTGCCAGTAGGGGCGCCCGTGGCCAGGGAGAAACCGGGGAGCTGTTTTTT.